The entry below gives a single T cell receptor beta chain sequence along with its context. This CDR3 has 18 amino acids. The germline CDR1 and CDR2 sequences are MGHRA and YSYEKL. Trimming cost V 0 bases and J 2 bases; bases outside gene matches: 12. The repertoire was sequenced with immunoSEQ multiplex PCR; TCRdb's copy has only in-frame clones and lacks some. This table holds about 120,000 clones, 88% found once. This specimen belongs to a study of control samples from healthy donors and cancer patients. Sequencing input: blood. The receptor comes from a woman in her 70s in good health. This rearrangement joins TRBV4-1 to TRBJ1-2; TRBD1 matches 7 bases. The CDR3 reads CASSQDGRPGGLNYGYTF. In DNA form, the CDR3 reads TGCGCCAGCAGCCAAGATGGGCGCCCAGGGGGGCTCAACTATGGCTACACCTTC.